The present entry profiles one TCR beta chain with its context. What it binds is not known. In preparing the TRB cDNA libraries, 5' RACE with UMI labels was used. TCRdb reanalyzed the 5' RACE reads, giving one entry per CDR3 protein sequence and no DNA. In total, the table holds approximately 100,000 distinct CDR3 sequences. This sample stems from a study of CXCR3-negative and CXCR3-positive naive CD8 T cells. Study observations and caveats: Between one naive subset and the other, surface CD5 was comparable, and TCR strength was inferred from TRB CDR3 properties.

Germline lookup yields CDR1 MDHEN and CDR2 SYDVKM. The CDR3 is 13 residues long. The chain combines TRBV28 with TRBJ2-5. Source material: naive CXCR3- CD8+ T cells from blood. Noted subset: CD45RO-CCR7+CD27+CD95- naive CD8+ T cells lacking CXCR3 (TNR3-). The source is a human donor in good health. Some clones in this sample may be carry-over from other donors' samples. The CDR3 loop reads CASSIGNGETQYF. The full variable domain, its missing parts supplied by reference TRBV28 and TRBJ2-5, is DVKVTQSSRYLVKRTGEKVFLECVQDMDHENMFWYRQDPGLGLRLIYFSYDVKMKEKGDIPEGYSVSREKKERFSLILESASTNQTSMYLCASSIGNGETQYFGPGTRLLVL.